This T cell receptor beta chain was obtained from a study of blood T cell repertoires in COVID-19. Study at large: Material from acute and convalescent COVID-19 was sourced from the United States, Italy and Spain. The cDNA or gDNA used as material had been derived from T cells, B-cell-depleted T cells, or PBMCs.

Trimming removed 4 bases from V and 4 bases from J, with 17 bases in between. The CDR3 is 16 residues long. Germline CDR1 is SGHDN and CDR2 is FVKESK. Authors' methods: Amplification of reference gene primers provided the estimated nucleated cell counts. TCRdb keeps only in-frame clones here, not all; method: immunoSEQ multiplex PCR. The D gene and trimming were derived from the DNA, and the V and J assignments and clone size from that table. Among about 76,000 clones listed, around 75% were seen once. The source material was peripheral blood. The V call is TRBV14, the J call TRBJ2-1; the D gene is possibly TRBD2 (6 bases). The sequence was collected from a man aged 65-85 years with acute or convalescent COVID-19. CDR3 DNA: TGTGCCAGCAGCCCGATCGACGGGGGACCTTACAATGAGCAGTTCTTC. Its translation is CASSPIDGGPYNEQFF. Combining the CDR3 with reference TRBV14 and TRBJ2-1 gives the whole variable domain EAGVTQFPSHSVIEKGQTVTLRCDPISGHDNLYWYRRVMGKEIKFLLHFVKESKQDESGMPNNRFLAERTGGTYSTLKVQPAELEDSGVYFCASSPIDGGPYNEQFFGPGTRLTVL.